A single sample gave rise to the 24 T cell receptor beta chains below, sequenced in a study of blood T cell repertoires in COVID-19. Clones were sequenced by immunoSEQ multiplex PCR, and TCRdb holds only the in-frame ones, with some missing. Found here are tens of thousands of clones, 76% of them singletons; the top ten hold about 6%. The source material was peripheral blood. The receptors originated from a woman aged 45 to 65 with active or convalescent COVID-19.

The chain couples TRBV5-1 to TRBJ2-1; 12 nucleotides line up with TRBD2. With V trimmed by 6 bases and J by 9 bases, 10 bases remained unmatched. Germline assignment: CDR1 SGHRS and CDR2 YFSETQ. This CDR3 spans 15 amino acids. The CDR3: CASTPLAGGGGEQFF. The DNA of the CDR3 is TGCGCCAGCACCCCGCTAGCGGGAGGGGGAGGTGAGCAGTTCTTC.

A remark on this clone: Other DNA variants within this sample encode the same CDR3. The V and J genes are TRBV19 and TRBJ1-1; D unresolved. In germline, CDR1 is LNHDA, CDR2 SQIVND (reference sequence). The CDR3 extends over 13 amino acids. V was cut by 1 base and J by 4 bases, with 7 bases left in between. CDR3 in DNA: TGTGCCAGTAGTATAGGTACAGCCACTGAAGCTTTCTTT. Protein product: CASSIGTATEAFF.

V is TRBV6-2 or TRBV6-3 and J is TRBJ2-7; a possible D gene is TRBD1 (5 bases). Germline V gene lookup returns CDR1 MNHEY and CDR2 SVGEGT. The CDR3 has 13 amino acids. With 2 bases removed from V and 3 bases from J, the gap between germline ends came to 8 bases. The DNA of the CDR3 is TGTGCCAGCAGTTACCTAAGGGGCTACGAGCAGTACTTC. Translated, it gives CASSYLRGYEQYF.

The chain is built from TRBV7-6 and TRBJ2-1, with 12 bases identical to TRBD2. The germline gives CDR1 SGHVS, CDR2 FNYEAQ. CDR3 length: 17 amino acids. J was trimmed by 5 bases and V by 5 bases; bases with no gene match: 10. CDR3 sequence: CASSPNPGLAGNNEQFF. CDR3 nucleotide sequence: TGTGCCAGCAGCCCCAACCCGGGACTAGCGGGTAACAATGAGCAGTTCTTC.

The chain uses TRBV10-3 and TRBJ2-7; 7 bases fit TRBD2. The germline V gene has CDR1 ENHRY and CDR2 SYGVKD. The CDR3 runs to 13 residues. The V gene end was trimmed by 10 bases and the J gene end by 3 bases; junction bases not matched to a gene: 9. The CDR3 coding sequence is TGTGCCAGCAAAGGGGAGGGCAGCTACGAGCAGTACTTC. Protein: CASKGEGSYEQYF.

The genes are TRBV19 and TRBJ1-1; D might be TRBD1 (6 bases). CDR3 size: 15 residues. Germline V lookup: CDR1 LNHDA, CDR2 SQIVND (reference sequence). The V gene lost 6 bases and the J gene lost 1 base, with 15 bases spanning the gap. As DNA, the CDR3 is TGTGCCAGTAGCCGACCACAGGGAAGGAACACTGAAGCTTTCTTT. Its protein product is CASSRPQGRNTEAFF.

The gene calls are TRBV18 and TRBJ2-4; D is perhaps TRBD2 (5 bases). Per germline, CDR1 KGHSH and CDR2 LQKENI. This CDR3 has 16 amino acids. V dropped 3 bases and J dropped 7 bases, with 19 bases sitting between them. The CDR3 DNA sequence: TGTGCCAGCTCACCTCCGGGTCAAGCGACGGGGAACATTCAGTACTTC. This sequence encodes CASSPPGQATGNIQYF.

The table lists this clone with a count of one. The gene calls are TRBV6-5 and TRBJ1-2; D ambiguous. CDR3 length equals 14 residues. Per germline, CDR1 MNHEY and CDR2 SVGAGI. V dropped 6 bases and J dropped 5 bases, with 16 bases sitting between them. The CDR3 DNA sequence: TGTGCCAGCAGCGAGTTTAGTCCCCTGTATGGCTACACCTTC. This codes for CASSEFSPLYGYTF.

The J gene is TRBJ2-1, the V gene TRBV6-5; the D gene is possibly TRBD1 (6 bases). CDR3 length: 14 amino acids. With 4 bases removed from V and 7 bases from J, the gap between germline ends came to 14 bases. In germline, CDR1 is MNHEY, CDR2 SVGAGI. CDR3: CASSSNIQGNEQFF. The CDR3 DNA follows: TGTGCCAGCAGTTCGAATATACAGGGAAATGAGCAGTTCTTC.

This clone appeared a few times. V usage is TRBV27 and J usage is TRBJ2-3; D may be TRBD1 (5 bases). Trimming stripped 2 bases from V and 2 bases from J, with 20 bases between. The CDR3 is 18 amino acids. Looked up from germline, CDR1 is MNHEY and CDR2 is SMNVEV (reference sequence). The CDR3 here is CASSLGIRGKPTTDTQYF. The CDR3 region has the DNA TGTGCCAGCAGTTTAGGGATTAGGGGAAAGCCAACCACAGATACGCAGTATTTT.

The rearrangement uses TRBV5-8 and TRBJ2-7; 10 bases map to TRBD1. From germline, CDR1 is SGHTS and CDR2 YDEGEE. The CDR3 loop spans 12 amino acids. J lost 12 bases, V lost 4 bases, and 7 bases had no gene match. The CDR3 sequence is CASSRPRQGAYF. Written as DNA, the CDR3 is TGTGCCAGCAGCCGACCAAGACAGGGGGCGTACTTC.

This clone was found a few times. The chain combines TRBV30 with TRBJ1-1; TRBD1 aligns across 10 bases. Per germline, CDR1 GTSNPN and CDR2 SVGIG (reference sequence). The CDR3 has 14 residues. With 3 bases clipped from V and 5 bases from J, the junction kept 6 bases outside the gene matches. DNA of the CDR3: TGTGCCTGGAGGGGAGACAGGGGGCAAACTGAAGCTTTCTTT. This codes for CAWRGDRGQTEAFF.

This chain joins TRBV9 and TRBJ2-1; tentatively, D is TRBD2 (6 bases). The germline V gene encodes CDR1 SGDLS and CDR2 YYNGEE. This CDR3 is 14 amino acids long. Trimming removed 4 bases at V and 5 bases at J, with 13 bases between. The CDR3 loop reads CASSSDPGDNEQFF. For the CDR3, the DNA is TGTGCCAGCAGCTCGGACCCGGGGGACAATGAGCAGTTCTTC.

The V and J genes are TRBV5-1 and TRBJ2-5; 8 bases line up with TRBD1. Germline CDR1 and CDR2: SGHRS and YFSETQ. Unmatched junction bases numbered 2, after V lost 4 bases and J lost 3 bases. The CDR3 spans 13 residues. CDR3 sequence reads: CASSPQGEETQYF. Here the CDR3 DNA reads TGCGCCAGCAGCCCACAGGGGGAAGAGACCCAGTACTTC.

This clone was found a few times. The chain has TRBV21-1 and TRBJ2-5; the table's TRBD1 call for D was not verified on the DNA. TRBV21-1 is labeled a pseudogene. CDR3 length equals 13 residues. The CDR3 region has the DNA TGTGCCAGCAGCAGAGGACATGAAGAGACCCAGTACTTC. Translated, it gives CASSRGHEETQYF.

The V gene is TRBV6-2 or TRBV6-3, the J gene TRBJ1-5; tentative D call: TRBD1 (5 bases). V lost 0 bases and J lost 3, with 18 bases in between. CDR1 and CDR2 (germline): MNHEY, SVGEGT. The length of the CDR3 is 18 residues. CDR3 nucleotides: TGTGCCAGCAGTTACTCTGGGTCCCTACTCAGGGACAATCAGCCCCAGCATTTT. It yields the protein CASSYSGSLLRDNQPQHF.

This clone appeared once. The chain has TRBV9 and TRBJ2-2; 9 bases match TRBD2. V was pared by 0 bases and J by 7 bases, with 7 bases of the junction left unmatched. The length of the CDR3 is 16 residues. Germline V lookup: CDR1 SGDLS, CDR2 YYNGEE. The CDR3 loop reads CASSVASSGVIGELFF. For the CDR3, the DNA is TGTGCCAGCAGCGTAGCCTCTAGCGGGGTAATCGGGGAGCTGTTTTTT.

The rearrangement uses TRBV12-5 and TRBJ1-2, with TRBD1 as a possible D gene (6 bases). The length of the CDR3 is 13 residues. V lost 6 bases to trimming and J lost 4 bases, with 12 bases between them. Germline V gene lookup returns CDR1 LGHNT and CDR2 FRNRAP. This CDR3 reads CASGAGGAYGYTF. CDR3 nucleotide sequence: TGTGCTAGTGGGGCGGGGGGGGCCTATGGCTACACCTTC.

The chain uses TRBV19 and TRBJ1-4; possible D gene TRBD1, 5 bases. Trimming took 3 bases from V and 8 from J, leaving 16 bases between them. The CDR3 runs 15 residues. The germline V gene has CDR1 LNHDA and CDR2 SQIVND (reference sequence). CDR3 in DNA: TGTGCCAGTAGTATCGATACCGAGCCAGGGGAAAAACTGTTTTTT. Its translation: CASSIDTEPGEKLFF.

The rearrangement uses TRBV27 and TRBJ2-3; 9 bases align to TRBD2. Trimming at V came to 4 bases and at J to 0 bases, leaving 2 bases not matched to a gene. This CDR3 comprises 15 residues. CDR1 MNHEY and CDR2 SMNVEV come from the germline V gene (reference sequence). The chain's CDR3 is CASSSSGVSTDTQYF. In DNA form, the CDR3 reads TGTGCCAGCAGTTCTAGCGGGGTTAGCACAGATACGCAGTATTTT.

Concerning this clone itself: Sequence at one end of the junction differs from germline and may be a read error. CDR3 DNA: TGTGCCAGCAGTGAGGGGACTAGTGAAAAACTGTTTTTT. Residues: CASSEGTSEKLFF. The rearrangement links TRBV25-1 to TRBJ1-4; weak D call: TRBD1 (5 bases). Germline lookup yields CDR1 MGHDK and CDR2 SYGVNS. This CDR3 contains 13 residues.

V usage is TRBV4-3 and J usage is TRBJ2-1, with 9 bases fitting TRBD1. This CDR3 region has 15 residues. V shed 4 bases and J 5 bases; nucleotides not matched to a gene: 6. CDR1 and CDR2 from the germline V gene are LGHNA and YSLEER. CDR3 sequence reads: CASSLGQGQDNEQFF. Here the CDR3 DNA reads TGCGCCAGCAGCCTCGGACAGGGGCAGGACAATGAGCAGTTCTTC.

This clone was detected only a few times. The rearrangement joins TRBV2 to TRBJ1-4; 7 nucleotides align to TRBD1. V lost 5 bases to trimming and J lost 7 bases; unmatched junction nucleotides: 10. This CDR3 spans 15 amino acids. The V gene's germline CDR1 is SNHLY and CDR2 FYNNEI. In DNA, the CDR3 is TGTGCCAGCAGTTTTGACAGGGTCGAAGGTGAAAAACTGTTTTTT. This translates into CASSFDRVEGEKLFF. Supplemented by reference TRBV2 and TRBJ1-4, the full variable domain reads EPEVTQTPSHQVTQMGQEVILRCVPISNHLYFYWYRQILGQKVEFLVSFYNNEISEKSEIFDDQFSVERPDGSNFTLKIRSTKLEDSAMYFCASSFDRVEGEKLFFGSGTQLSVL.

The V and J genes are TRBV5-1 and TRBJ2-7; 9 bases are a match to TRBD1. This CDR3 is built from 15 residues. Germline assignment: CDR1 SGHRS and CDR2 YFSETQ. V dropped 0 bases and J dropped 4; count of bases not matched to a gene: 5. The CDR3 DNA reads TGCGCCAGCAGCTTGGAGACAGGGGGTATGTACGAGCAGTACTTC. This translates into CASSLETGGMYEQYF.